What follows is one T cell receptor (beta chain) and its context. The germline CDR1 and CDR2 sequences are LNHDA and SQIVND (reference sequence). The CDR3 sequence is 15 residues long. Germline trimming cut 1 base from V and 9 bases from J; bases unmatched to any gene: 7. This record comes from a study of blood T cell repertoires in COVID-19. Study context: From the United States, Italy and Spain came samples of acute and convalescent COVID-19. Sources were T cells, B-cell-depleted T cells, or PBMCs; the material itself was cDNA or gDNA.

In Cohort 3, a recovered donor had either two negative PCRs, clearance, or symptom resolution. Clones were sequenced by immunoSEQ multiplex PCR, and TCRdb holds only the in-frame ones, with some missing. This sample has 250,000 to 300,000 clones, with over 75% found just once. This TCR derives from a woman aged 50 to 60 who had recovered from COVID-19. The chain combines TRBV19 with TRBJ2-4; 9 nucleotides agree with TRBD1. Material: PBMCs or T cells enriched from blood (not recorded which). The CDR3 loop reads CASSIGQGDHGIQYF. The CDR3 DNA follows: TGTGCCAGTAGTATAGGACAGGGGGACCACGGCATTCAGTACTTC.